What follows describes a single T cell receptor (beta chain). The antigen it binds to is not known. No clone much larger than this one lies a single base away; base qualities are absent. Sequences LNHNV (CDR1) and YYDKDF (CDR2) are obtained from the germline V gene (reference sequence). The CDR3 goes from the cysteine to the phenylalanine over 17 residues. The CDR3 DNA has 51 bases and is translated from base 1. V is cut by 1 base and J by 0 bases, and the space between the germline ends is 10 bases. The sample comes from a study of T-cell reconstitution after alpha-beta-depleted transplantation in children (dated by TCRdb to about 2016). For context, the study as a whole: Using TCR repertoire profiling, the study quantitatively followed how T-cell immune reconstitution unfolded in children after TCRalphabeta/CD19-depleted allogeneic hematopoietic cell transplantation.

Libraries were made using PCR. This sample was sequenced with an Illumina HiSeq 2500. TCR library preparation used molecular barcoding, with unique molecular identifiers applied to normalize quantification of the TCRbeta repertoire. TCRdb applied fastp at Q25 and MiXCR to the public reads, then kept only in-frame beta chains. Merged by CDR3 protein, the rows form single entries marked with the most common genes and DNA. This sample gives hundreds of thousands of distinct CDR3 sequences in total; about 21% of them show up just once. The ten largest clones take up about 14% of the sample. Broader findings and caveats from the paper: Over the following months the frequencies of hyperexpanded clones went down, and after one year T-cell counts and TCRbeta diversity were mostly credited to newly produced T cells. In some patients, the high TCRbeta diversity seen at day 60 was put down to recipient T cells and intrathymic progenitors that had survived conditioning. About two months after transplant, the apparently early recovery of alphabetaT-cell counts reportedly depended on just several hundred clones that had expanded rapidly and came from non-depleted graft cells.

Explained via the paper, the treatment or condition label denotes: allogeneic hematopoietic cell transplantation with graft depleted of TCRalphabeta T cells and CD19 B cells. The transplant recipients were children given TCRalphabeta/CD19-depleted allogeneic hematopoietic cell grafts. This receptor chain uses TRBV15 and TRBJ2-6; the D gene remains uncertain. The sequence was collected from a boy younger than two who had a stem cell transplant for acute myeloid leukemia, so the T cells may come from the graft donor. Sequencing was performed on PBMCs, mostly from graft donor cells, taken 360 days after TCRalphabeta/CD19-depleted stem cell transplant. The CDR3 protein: CATSRGSLNSGANVLTF. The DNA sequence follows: TGTGCCACCAGCAGAGGCAGTCTTAACTCTGGGGCCAACGTCCTGACTTTC.